Below are 3 T cell receptor beta chains sequenced from a single sample in a study of breast tumors, draining lymph nodes, adjacent tissues. The lymph nodes were axillary draining lymph nodes from breast cancer patients. TCRdb itself ran the multiplex PCR reads through MiXCR, one entry per CDR3 protein. This sample yields under 250,000 distinct CDR3 sequences, of which about 34% are seen a single time; about 1.4% belongs to the top ten. Sequenced sample: axillary lymph node tissue. Source of these receptors: a female donor with breast cancer. Some clones in this sample may be carry-over from other donors' samples.

The chain recombines TRBV30 with TRBJ1-1; no firm D call. This CDR3 is built from 12 residues. Germline values: CDR1 GTSNPN, CDR2 SVGIG (reference sequence). V gave up 1 base and J gave up 8 bases, with 11 bases separating them. CDR3 sequence (DNA): TGTGCCTGGAGTGATAGGACCGCCGAAGCTTTCTTT. Translation gives CAWSDRTAEAFF.

This clonotype has more than one count but fewer than ten. The chain employs TRBV6-6 and TRBJ2-2; D perhaps matches TRBD2 (6 bases). Germline lookup yields CDR1 MNHNY and CDR2 SVGAGI (reference sequence). V gave up 6 bases and J gave up 4 bases, with 12 bases separating them. This CDR3 has 14 residues. CDR3 DNA sequence: TGTGCCAGCAGACCGGGGGTGGGCACCGGGGAGCTGTTTTTT. This encodes CASRPGVGTGELFF.

This clonotype has at least ten counts. V gene TRBV20-1 combines with J gene TRBJ2-5; TRBD2 matches 9 bases. CDR1 and CDR2 from the germline V gene are DFQATT and SNEGSKA (reference sequence). Germline trimming cut 1 base from V and 1 base from J; bases unmatched to any gene: 7. The CDR3 consists of 16 residues. The CDR3 DNA sequence: TGCAGTGCTAGAGTTTCTAGCGGGGCCATCCAAGAGACCCAGTACTTC. Translated, it gives CSARVSSGAIQETQYF.